Detailed here is one TCR beta chain. The CDR3 is 13 amino acids. Trimming stripped 7 bases from V and 1 base from J, with 13 bases between. CDR1 and CDR2 from the germline V gene are SQVTM and ANQGSEA. TCRdb re-called the RT-PCR reads with MiXCR, one entry per CDR3 protein. The sample holds about 960,000 distinct CDR3 sequences, more than 15% seen once. This record comes from a study of patients and donors after allogeneic stem cell transplantation. This TCR derives from a human donor who was either an allogeneic HSCT recipient or a stem cell or donor lymphocyte infusion donor (not recorded which). It is not recorded whose cells these are; they may come from a transplant donor. Sequences were obtained from blood, either unsorted or a sorted T cell fraction (not recorded which). The rearrangement uses TRBV29-1 and TRBJ1-2; D may be TRBD1 (5 bases). The CDR3 region is CSAYRNDNYGYTF. The DNA of the CDR3 is TGCAGCGCGTACAGGAATGATAACTATGGCTACACCTTC.